Listed below are T cell receptor beta chains from one sample, sequenced in a study of blood T cell repertoires in COVID-19. Sequencing was performed with immunoSEQ multiplex PCR; in TCRdb, only in-frame clones are kept and a portion is missing. The sample shows about 45,000 clones, 85% to 90% of them seen only once. The sample was peripheral blood. These receptors were collected from a human donor in a cohort sampled during active COVID-19. Both conserved end residues are part of each CDR3. A D gene is named only where the DNA matches it firmly. The listing skips clone size in some rows; elsewhere it reads once, few, many or a size class.

d_call: -; clone_size: once; v_call: TRBV6-1; j_call: TRBJ2-1; cdr3_aa: CASSERYNEQFF; cdr3_nt: TGTGCCAGCAGTGAACGGTACAATGAGCAGTTCTTC
d_call: TRBD2; clone_size: -; v_call: TRBV30; j_call: TRBJ2-7; cdr3_aa: CAWGSSGGEQYF; cdr3_nt: TGTGCCTGGGGTTCTAGCGGGGGGGAGCAGTACTTC
d_call: -; clone_size: -; v_call: TRBV11-2; j_call: TRBJ2-7; cdr3_aa: CASSVGVSSYEQYF; cdr3_nt: TGTGCCAGCAGTGTAGGGGTAAGCTCCTACGAGCAGTACTTC
d_call: TRBD1; clone_size: -; v_call: TRBV7-2; j_call: TRBJ2-1; cdr3_aa: CASSAGTGGFGQFF; cdr3_nt: TGTGCCAGCAGCGCGGGGACAGGGGGGTTCGGGCAGTTCTTC
d_call: TRBD1; clone_size: -; v_call: TRBV5-1; j_call: TRBJ1-4; cdr3_aa: CASSAGTDSNEKLFF; cdr3_nt: TGCGCCAGCAGCGCAGGGACAGACTCTAATGAAAAACTGTTTTTT
d_call: TRBD1; clone_size: -; v_call: TRBV6-4; j_call: TRBJ2-2; cdr3_aa: CASSERTGRSTGELFF; cdr3_nt: TGTGCCAGCAGTGAAAGGACAGGGCGGTCCACCGGGGAGCTGTTTTTT
d_call: TRBD2; clone_size: -; v_call: TRBV23-1; j_call: TRBJ2-7; cdr3_aa: CATPGVSSGGFSSYEQYF; cdr3_nt: TGCGCCACCCCCGGGGTTTCAAGCGGGGGGTTCAGCTCCTACGAGCAGTACTTC
d_call: -; clone_size: -; v_call: TRBV5-4; j_call: TRBJ2-3; cdr3_aa: CASSLGGGGGTDTQYF; cdr3_nt: TGTGCCAGCAGCTTGGGAGGGGGGGGAGGCACAGATACGCAGTATTTT
d_call: TRBD1; clone_size: -; v_call: TRBV29-1; j_call: TRBJ2-2; cdr3_aa: CSVWGLTGANTGELFF; cdr3_nt: TGCAGCGTTTGGGGCCTGACAGGGGCAAACACCGGGGAGCTGTTTTTT
d_call: TRBD1; clone_size: few; v_call: TRBV2; j_call: TRBJ1-4; cdr3_aa: CASSDWDRDEKLFF; cdr3_nt: TGTGCCAGCAGTGACTGGGACAGGGACGAAAAACTGTTTTTT
d_call: -; clone_size: -; v_call: TRBV28; j_call: TRBJ1-2; cdr3_aa: CASSYRAVGYTF; cdr3_nt: TGTGCCAGCAGTTACAGGGCGGTTGGCTACACCTTC
d_call: -; clone_size: few; v_call: TRBV7-6; j_call: TRBJ2-3; cdr3_aa: CASSLSGVSTDTQYF; cdr3_nt: TGTGCCAGCAGCTTATCGGGGGTTAGTACAGATACGCAGTATTTT
d_call: -; clone_size: -; v_call: TRBV3-1/TRBV3-2; j_call: TRBJ1-1; cdr3_aa: CASSLQGIRTEAFF; cdr3_nt: TGTGCCAGCAGCCTACAGGGAATAAGAACTGAAGCTTTCTTT
d_call: TRBD1; clone_size: -; v_call: TRBV24-1; j_call: TRBJ2-1; cdr3_aa: CATSGPGTGSNEQFF; cdr3_nt: TGTGCCACCAGTGGCCCCGGGACAGGGTCCAATGAGCAGTTCTTC
d_call: -; clone_size: -; v_call: TRBV13; j_call: TRBJ2-7; cdr3_aa: CASSSGPRREQYF; cdr3_nt: TGTGCCAGCAGCTCTGGTCCGCGGCGGGAGCAGTACTTC
d_call: -; clone_size: few; v_call: TRBV7-3; j_call: TRBJ1-2; cdr3_aa: CASSLTDQAFYGYTF; cdr3_nt: TGTGCCAGCAGCTTAACCGATCAAGCCTTCTATGGCTACACCTTC
d_call: -; clone_size: -; v_call: TRBV6-4; j_call: TRBJ2-1; cdr3_aa: CASSDKGYNEQFF; cdr3_nt: TGTGCCAGCAGTGACAAGGGGTACAATGAGCAGTTCTTC
d_call: -; clone_size: -; v_call: TRBV25-1; j_call: TRBJ2-1; cdr3_aa: CASSDGYNEQFF; cdr3_nt: TGTGCCAGCAGTGACGGTTACAATGAGCAGTTCTTC
d_call: -; clone_size: once; v_call: TRBV5-1; j_call: TRBJ1-5; cdr3_aa: CASSSGVGQPQHF; cdr3_nt: TGCGCCAGCAGCTCAGGGGTGGGACAGCCCCAGCATTTT
d_call: TRBD1; clone_size: -; v_call: TRBV5-4; j_call: TRBJ2-1; cdr3_aa: CASTFAGGRMDEQFF; cdr3_nt: TGTGCCAGCACTTTTGCAGGGGGCCGGATGGATGAGCAGTTCTTC
d_call: -; clone_size: -; v_call: TRBV5-1; j_call: TRBJ2-3; cdr3_aa: CASSLGSSGSTDTQYF; cdr3_nt: TGCGCCAGCAGCTTGGGTAGTAGCGGAAGCACAGATACGCAGTATTTT
d_call: -; clone_size: -; v_call: TRBV29-1; j_call: TRBJ2-5; cdr3_aa: CSGLGGQETQYF; cdr3_nt: TGCAGCGGCCTGGGGGGTCAAGAGACCCAGTACTTC
d_call: TRBD1; clone_size: -; v_call: TRBV4-1; j_call: TRBJ1-2; cdr3_aa: CASSQGQGTNYGYTF; cdr3_nt: TGCGCCAGCAGCCAGGGACAGGGAACTAACTATGGCTACACCTTC
d_call: TRBD2; clone_size: -; v_call: TRBV19; j_call: TRBJ2-2; cdr3_aa: CASSSRGGNTGELFF; cdr3_nt: TGTGCCAGTAGTTCTCGGGGGGGCAACACCGGGGAGCTGTTTTTT
d_call: TRBD1; clone_size: -; v_call: TRBV10-3; j_call: TRBJ1-1; cdr3_aa: CAISDPGQGRTEAFF; cdr3_nt: TGTGCCATCAGTGACCCGGGACAGGGTCGCACTGAAGCTTTCTTT
d_call: -; clone_size: -; v_call: TRBV6-1; j_call: TRBJ1-5; cdr3_aa: CASSAPIAGGSNQPQHF; cdr3_nt: TGTGCCAGCAGTGCCCCCATAGCCGGGGGGAGCAATCAGCCCCAGCATTTT
d_call: TRBD1; clone_size: -; v_call: TRBV11-3; j_call: TRBJ2-7; cdr3_aa: CASSRGTGNYEQYF; cdr3_nt: TGTGCCAGCAGCCGGGGGACAGGGAATTACGAGCAGTACTTC
d_call: TRBD1; clone_size: -; v_call: TRBV10-3; j_call: TRBJ2-7; cdr3_aa: CAISTGTGSREQYF; cdr3_nt: TGTGCCATCAGTACCGGGACAGGATCTCGAGAGCAGTACTTC
d_call: -; clone_size: -; v_call: TRBV7-8; j_call: TRBJ2-7; cdr3_aa: CASSPLQSGGLGEQYF; cdr3_nt: TGTGCCAGCAGCCCCCTCCAGAGTGGAGGGCTCGGCGAGCAGTACTTC
d_call: TRBD2; clone_size: -; v_call: TRBV9; j_call: TRBJ2-1; cdr3_aa: CASSGGGTSGGPSEQFF; cdr3_nt: TGTGCCAGCAGCGGAGGGGGCACTAGCGGGGGACCTAGTGAGCAGTTCTTC
d_call: -; clone_size: -; v_call: TRBV10-3; j_call: TRBJ1-5; cdr3_aa: CAISEYQGNQPQHF; cdr3_nt: TGTGCCATCAGTGAGTATCAGGGGAATCAGCCCCAGCATTTT
d_call: TRBD1; clone_size: -; v_call: TRBV2; j_call: TRBJ2-7; cdr3_aa: CASSGPGQGLREQYF; cdr3_nt: TGTGCCAGCAGCGGTCCGGGACAGGGTCTGAGGGAGCAGTACTTC
d_call: -; clone_size: -; v_call: TRBV13; j_call: TRBJ2-1; cdr3_aa: CASSLQGGAIFF; cdr3_nt: TGTGCCAGCAGCCTCCAGGGGGGCGCAATCTTCTTC
d_call: TRBD1; clone_size: -; v_call: TRBV7-9; j_call: TRBJ2-5; cdr3_aa: CASSYGTGLGQETQYF; cdr3_nt: TGTGCCAGCAGCTATGGGACAGGCCTGGGGCAAGAGACCCAGTACTTC
d_call: -; clone_size: -; v_call: TRBV5-1; j_call: TRBJ1-1; cdr3_aa: CASSPGQRNTEAFF; cdr3_nt: TGCGCCAGCAGCCCCGGACAGAGGAACACTGAAGCTTTCTTT
d_call: TRBD1; clone_size: -; v_call: TRBV5-6; j_call: TRBJ1-1; cdr3_aa: CASSSGTGGMNTEAFF; cdr3_nt: TGTGCCAGCAGCTCGGGGACAGGAGGAATGAACACTGAAGCTTTCTTT
d_call: TRBD2; clone_size: once; v_call: TRBV4-2; j_call: TRBJ2-2; cdr3_aa: CASSQDGTSDNTGELFF; cdr3_nt: TGTGCCAGCAGCCAAGATGGGACTAGCGACAACACCGGGGAGCTGTTTTTT
d_call: -; clone_size: -; v_call: TRBV3-1/TRBV3-2; j_call: TRBJ1-6; cdr3_aa: CASSLGSEVSPLHF; cdr3_nt: TGTGCCAGCAGCCTCGGATCTGAGGTTTCACCCCTCCACTTT
d_call: TRBD2; clone_size: -; v_call: TRBV9; j_call: TRBJ2-1; cdr3_aa: CASSATSGGFYNEQFF; cdr3_nt: TGTGCCAGCAGCGCGACTAGCGGGGGGTTCTACAATGAGCAGTTCTTC
d_call: TRBD2; clone_size: -; v_call: TRBV9; j_call: TRBJ2-2; cdr3_aa: CASSERGNTGELFF; cdr3_nt: TGTGCCAGCAGTGAGCGGGGAAACACCGGGGAGCTGTTTTTT
d_call: TRBD1; clone_size: -; v_call: TRBV5-4; j_call: TRBJ1-1; cdr3_aa: CASSEPLGQGNTEAFF; cdr3_nt: TGTGCCAGCAGCGAACCGCTCGGACAGGGGAACACTGAAGCTTTCTTT
d_call: -; clone_size: -; v_call: TRBV7-2; j_call: TRBJ2-2; cdr3_aa: CASSLPAGAHTGELFF; cdr3_nt: TGTGCCAGCAGCTTACCGGCGGGGGCCCACACCGGGGAGCTGTTTTTT
d_call: -; clone_size: -; v_call: TRBV5-1; j_call: TRBJ2-2; cdr3_aa: CASSFQASNTGELFF; cdr3_nt: TGCGCCAGCAGCTTTCAGGCCTCGAACACCGGGGAGCTGTTTTTT
d_call: -; clone_size: -; v_call: TRBV6-5; j_call: TRBJ1-4; cdr3_aa: CASSPLWGGNEKLFF; cdr3_nt: TGTGCCAGCAGTCCTCTTTGGGGGGGAAACGAAAAACTGTTTTTT
d_call: -; clone_size: -; v_call: TRBV7-5; j_call: TRBJ1-6; cdr3_aa: CARSRTGGDSPLHF; cdr3_nt: TGTGCCAGAAGCCGGACAGGGGGAGATTCACCCCTCCACTTT
d_call: TRBD2; clone_size: -; v_call: TRBV6-2/TRBV6-3; j_call: TRBJ2-3; cdr3_aa: CASSSQRGNTDTQYF; cdr3_nt: TGTGCCAGCAGTAGCCAGCGGGGTAACACAGATACGCAGTATTTT
d_call: TRBD1; clone_size: -; v_call: TRBV7-2; j_call: TRBJ1-4; cdr3_aa: CASSVGQGFGGEKLFF; cdr3_nt: TGTGCCAGCAGCGTGGGACAGGGGTTTGGGGGCGAAAAACTGTTTTTT
d_call: -; clone_size: -; v_call: TRBV11-1; j_call: TRBJ2-2; cdr3_aa: CASSHKNTGELFF; cdr3_nt: TGTGCCAGCAGCCACAAGAACACCGGGGAGCTGTTTTTT
d_call: TRBD2; clone_size: -; v_call: TRBV6-1; j_call: TRBJ2-4; cdr3_aa: CASSEAPGGGDRAKNIQYF; cdr3_nt: TGTGCCAGCAGTGAAGCCCCGGGAGGGGGTGATCGAGCGAAAAACATTCAGTACTTC
d_call: -; clone_size: few; v_call: TRBV5-4; j_call: TRBJ1-3; cdr3_aa: CASSLNRDQTGNTIYF; cdr3_nt: TGTGCCAGCAGCTTGAACCGGGATCAGACTGGAAACACCATATATTTT
d_call: TRBD2; clone_size: -; v_call: TRBV3-1/TRBV3-2; j_call: TRBJ2-5; cdr3_aa: CASSQEGLAGALWKTQYF; cdr3_nt: TGTGCCAGCAGCCAAGAAGGACTAGCGGGGGCCCTTTGGAAGACCCAGTACTTC
d_call: -; clone_size: few; v_call: TRBV10-1; j_call: TRBJ1-2; cdr3_aa: CASSDSSYGYTF; cdr3_nt: TGCGCCAGCAGTGATAGCAGCTATGGCTACACCTTC
d_call: -; clone_size: -; v_call: TRBV3-1/TRBV3-2; j_call: TRBJ2-7; cdr3_aa: CASSQDRGGAAYEQYF; cdr3_nt: TGTGCCAGCAGCCAAGATAGAGGGGGAGCGGCCTACGAGCAGTACTTC
d_call: -; clone_size: once; v_call: TRBV11-2; j_call: TRBJ1-5; cdr3_aa: CASSPTTNTTVSNQPQHF; cdr3_nt: TGTGCCAGCAGCCCAACCACAAACACGACAGTTAGCAATCAGCCCCAGCATTTT
d_call: -; clone_size: once; v_call: TRBV9; j_call: TRBJ1-2; cdr3_aa: CASSDTGNLRYTF; cdr3_nt: TGTGCCAGCAGCGATACAGGGAATTTGCGCTACACCTTC